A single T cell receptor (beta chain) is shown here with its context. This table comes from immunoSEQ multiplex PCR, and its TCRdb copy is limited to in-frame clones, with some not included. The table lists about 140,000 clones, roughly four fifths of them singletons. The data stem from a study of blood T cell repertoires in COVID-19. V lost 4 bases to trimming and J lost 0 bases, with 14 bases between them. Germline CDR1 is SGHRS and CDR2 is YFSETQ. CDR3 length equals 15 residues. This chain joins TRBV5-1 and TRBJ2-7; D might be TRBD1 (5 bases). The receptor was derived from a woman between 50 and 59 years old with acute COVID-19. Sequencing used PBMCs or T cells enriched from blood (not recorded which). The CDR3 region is CASSALDTYSYEQYF. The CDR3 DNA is TGCGCCAGCAGCGCCCTGGACACATACTCCTACGAGCAGTACTTC.